Each of the 28 T cell receptor beta chains below was sequenced from the same sample in a study of technical replicates of blood from a handful of donors. Method: immunoSEQ multiplex PCR; TCRdb's copy keeps in-frame clones and lacks some. The sample lists roughly 87,000 clones; roughly 94% were seen once. What was sequenced was T cells isolated from PBMCs. The source is a human donor in good health.

The chain links TRBV19 to TRBJ2-1; D gene ambiguous. V lost 3 bases and J lost 4, with 13 bases in between. The germline gives CDR1 LNHDA, CDR2 SQIVND (reference sequence). This CDR3 has 15 residues. The CDR3 sequence: CASSIEVDQYNEQFF. DNA of the CDR3: TGTGCCAGTAGTATCGAGGTAGACCAATACAATGAGCAGTTCTTC.

The chain uses TRBV4-1 and TRBJ1-5; no reliable D call. The V end lost 0 bases, the J end lost 5 bases, and 8 bases lay between the germline ends. CDR3 length equals 14 residues. Germline CDR1 reads MGHRA; CDR2 reads YSYEKL. In DNA form, the CDR3 reads TGCGCCAGCAGCCAAGAATCCAGTGATCAGCCCCAGCATTTT. This gives the protein CASSQESSDQPQHF.

This rearrangement joins TRBV5-1 to TRBJ2-7; tentative D call: TRBD1 (6 bases). The V gene's germline CDR1 is SGHRS and CDR2 YFSETQ. This CDR3 is built from 15 residues. Trimming removed 3 bases from V and 0 bases from J, with 13 bases in between. In nucleotides, the CDR3 is TGCGCCAGCAGCTCCCAGGACAGCCTCTCCTACGAGCAGTACTTC. Protein: CASSSQDSLSYEQYF.

CDR3 sequence (DNA): TGTGCCAGCAGCTTAGGCCTACTAGCGGGGGTCAGAGATACGCAGTATTTT. Protein product: CASSLGLLAGVRDTQYF. V usage is TRBV7-2 and J usage is TRBJ2-3; 11 bases agree with TRBD2. Germline V gives CDR1 SGHTA, CDR2 FQGNSA. Trimming took 1 base from V and 5 from J; bases not matched to a gene: 8. The CDR3 is 17 residues long.

The CDR3 here is CASSGGTLAGYYGDEQFF. CDR3 DNA sequence: TGTGCCAGCAGTGGAGGGACACTAGCGGGATATTATGGTGATGAGCAGTTCTTC. The chain links TRBV6-1 to TRBJ2-1; 10 nucleotides align to TRBD2. Unmatched junction bases numbered 17, after V lost 4 bases and J lost 8 bases. CDR1 is MNHNS and CDR2 is SASEGT in the germline V gene. CDR3 length: 18 amino acids.

The chain has TRBV19 and TRBJ1-1; D remains unclear. This CDR3 comprises 14 residues. Germline V gene data show CDR1 as LNHDA and CDR2 as SQIVND (reference sequence). V was trimmed by 9 bases and J by 2 bases, leaving 16 bases between them. CDR3 protein: CASLSSGLNTEAFF. The DNA for the CDR3 is TGTGCCAGCCTCTCGAGTGGGCTCAACACTGAAGCTTTCTTT.

The rearrangement uses TRBV6-5 and TRBJ2-1, with TRBD2 as a possible D gene (6 bases). CDR1 and CDR2 (germline): MNHEY, SVGAGI. V was trimmed by 7 bases and J by 6 bases, leaving 16 bases between them. The CDR3 spans 14 residues. The CDR3 DNA reads TGTGCCAGCACCCCGGGACTCGGAACCAATGAGCAGTTCTTC. Translating gives CASTPGLGTNEQFF.

The chain links TRBV12-5 to TRBJ2-5; TRBD1 might be the D (6 bases). Germline V gene sequence: CDR1 LGHNT, CDR2 FRNRAP. The CDR3 spans 16 residues. V was pared by 5 bases and J by 2 bases, with 18 bases between. CDR3 sequence: CASGGPSGAPQETQYF. The CDR3 DNA reads as TGTGCTAGTGGTGGCCCCTCAGGGGCCCCACAAGAGACCCAGTACTTC.

The genes are TRBV10-2 and TRBJ2-1; D is unclear. Trimming stripped 7 bases from V and 4 bases from J, with 11 bases between. CDR3 length: 13 residues. Germline V gene sequence: CDR1 WSHSY, CDR2 SAAADI. The CDR3 loop reads CASNGGIYNEQFF. CDR3 DNA sequence: TGCGCCAGCAACGGCGGTATTTACAATGAGCAGTTCTTC.

This clone was found once. This chain uses TRBV30 with TRBJ2-3; 9 nucleotides match TRBD2. With V trimmed by 1 base and J by 4 bases, 9 bases remained unmatched. The germline V gene encodes CDR1 GTSNPN and CDR2 SVGIG (reference sequence). The CDR3 has 16 residues. For the CDR3, the DNA is TGTGCCTGGAGTGAGAGCGGCGGGGGGGTTGCAGATACGCAGTATTTT. Translation gives CAWSESGGGVADTQYF.

The CDR3 sequence is CASGLRSSYNEQFF. CDR3 DNA: TGTGCCAGCGGCCTTAGGAGCTCCTACAATGAGCAGTTCTTC. J is TRBJ2-1 and V is TRBV16, with no clear D. The V and J ends lost 8 bases and 0 bases respectively, with 11 bases between them. This CDR3 spans 14 amino acids. Germline V gives CDR1 KGHSY, CDR2 FQNENV.

V is TRBV25-1 and J is TRBJ2-1, with TRBD2 matching over 9 bases. This CDR3 has 16 residues. J lost 7 bases, V lost 7 bases, and 14 bases had no gene match. Germline V gene sequence: CDR1 MGHDK, CDR2 SYGVNS. The CDR3 sequence: CASTTKAGLAENEQFF. The CDR3 region has the DNA TGTGCCAGCACCACAAAGGCGGGACTAGCTGAAAATGAGCAGTTCTTC.

This chain uses TRBV27 with TRBJ1-4; 9 bases align to TRBD1. The V and J ends lost 5 bases and 5 bases, in that order; junction bases with no gene match: 9. This CDR3 has 16 amino acids. The V gene's germline CDR1 is MNHEY and CDR2 SMNVEV (reference sequence). The CDR3 region has the DNA TGTGCCAGCAGTCCCGGGACAGGGAGGGGGAATGAAAAACTGTTTTTT. This encodes CASSPGTGRGNEKLFF.

This chain joins TRBV6-5 and TRBJ1-5; weak D call: TRBD1 (6 bases). Per germline, CDR1 MNHEY and CDR2 SVGAGI. The V gene lost 5 bases and the J gene lost 6 bases, with 11 bases spanning the gap. This CDR3 is 13 amino acids long. The CDR3 loop is CASSRGASQPQHF. The CDR3 nucleotides read TGTGCCAGCAGTCGGGGGGCGAGTCAGCCCCAGCATTTT.

V gene TRBV6-1 combines with J gene TRBJ2-3; D perhaps matches TRBD2 (5 bases). Trimming cost V 7 bases and J 9 bases, with 20 bases left between them. There are 14 residues in the CDR3. The germline CDR1 and CDR2 sequences are MNHNS and SASEGT. In DNA, the CDR3 is TGTGCCAGCACCGAAGTAAATACGGGGTTAACGCAGTATTTT. Protein: CASTEVNTGLTQYF.

This chain joins TRBV6-5 and TRBJ2-4, with a possible D match to TRBD1 (5 bases). Per germline, CDR1 MNHEY and CDR2 SVGAGI. The CDR3 length is 14 residues. Deletions cut 6 bases from V and 4 bases from J, with 13 bases between. In DNA, the CDR3 is TGTGCCAGCAGAGAACTTAACAGGAAAAACATTCAGTACTTC. It encodes CASRELNRKNIQYF.

The V gene is TRBV28, the J gene TRBJ2-1; 11 bases match TRBD2. J lost 4 bases, V lost 5 bases, and 7 bases had no gene match. The CDR3 consists of 16 residues. Germline CDR1 MDHEN, CDR2 SYDVKM. CDR3 sequence (DNA): TGTGCCAGCAGTACACCCGGGACTAGCGGTTACAATGAGCAGTTCTTC. Its protein product is CASSTPGTSGYNEQFF. The full variable domain, in which reference TRBV28 and TRBJ2-1 provide the parts outside the CDR3, is DVKVTQSSRYLVKRTGEKVFLECVQDMDHENMFWYRQDPGLGLRLIYFSYDVKMKEKGDIPEGYSVSREKKERFSLILESASTNQTSMYLCASSTPGTSGYNEQFFGPGTRLTVL.

This clone appeared once. J is TRBJ2-1 and V is TRBV19, with a weak D call TRBD2 (6 bases). Germline CDR1 reads LNHDA; CDR2 reads SQIVND (reference sequence). Deletions cut 10 bases from V and 2 bases from J, with 18 bases between. The CDR3 covers 15 residues. The CDR3, as DNA: TGTGCCACAAACCCCGCGGGCGGGACCTACAATGAGCAGTTCTTC. Amino acids: CATNPAGGTYNEQFF.

The rearrangement joins TRBV11-2 to TRBJ2-3; D is uncertain. Trimming stripped 1 base from V and 0 bases from J, with 11 bases between. From germline, CDR1 is SGHAT and CDR2 FQNNGV. This CDR3 comprises 16 residues. CDR3 nucleotide sequence: TGTGCCAGCAGCTTAGGAACTATTACTAGCACAGATACGCAGTATTTT. Translation: CASSLGTITSTDTQYF.

This chain connects TRBV13 to TRBJ2-2, with D perhaps matching TRBD1 (6 bases). V was clipped by 1 base and J by 0 bases, with 12 bases between them. Germline CDR1 and CDR2: PRHDT and FYEKMQ (reference sequence). The CDR3 is 17 amino acids. CDR3 bases: TGTGCCAGCAGCTTAGCTCGACAGGTAGCGAACACCGGGGAGCTGTTTTTT. Its translation: CASSLARQVANTGELFF. Variable domain in full (rest from reference TRBV13 and TRBJ2-2): AAGVIQSPRHLIKEKRETATLKCYPIPRHDTVYWYQQGPGQDPQFLISFYEKMQSDKGSIPDRFSAQQFSDYHSELNMSSLELGDSALYFCASSLARQVANTGELFFGEGSRLTVL.

This clone has just one count. The rearrangement uses TRBV2 and TRBJ2-1, with TRBD2 matching over 7 bases. Unmatched junction bases numbered 12, after V lost 6 bases and J lost 10 bases. This CDR3 is 14 amino acids long. Germline V gives CDR1 SNHLY, CDR2 FYNNEI. The CDR3 region has the DNA TGTGCCAGCAGCGCGACCACTAGCGCCGGAGAGCAGTTCTTC. Protein product: CASSATTSAGEQFF.

The genes are TRBV9 and TRBJ2-3, with D tentatively TRBD2 (6 bases). V lost 3 bases and J 5 bases, leaving 13 bases between the germline ends. The CDR3 consists of 14 residues. Looked up from germline, CDR1 is SGDLS and CDR2 is YYNGEE. The CDR3 coding sequence is TGTGCCAGCAGCGACGCGGGAATGGGAGATACGCAGTATTTT. Translated, it gives CASSDAGMGDTQYF.

This sequence joins TRBV11-2 and TRBJ2-5; a possible D gene is TRBD2 (6 bases). Germline V gene data show CDR1 as SGHAT and CDR2 as FQNNGV. The length of the CDR3 is 19 residues. Trimming took 1 base from V and 0 from J, leaving 21 bases between them. CDR3 nucleotides: TGTGCCAGCAGCTTAGTTGTGAACCAGGGAAGCGGGTACCAAGAGACCCAGTACTTC. As protein: CASSLVVNQGSGYQETQYF.

This clone was counted between two and nine times. The chain joins TRBV20-1 to TRBJ2-5; a weak D match, TRBD1 (5 bases). Trimming shortened V by 2 bases and J by 4 bases, and 5 bases separated the two germline ends. The CDR3 runs 11 residues. Germline CDR1 is DFQATT and CDR2 is SNEGSKA (reference sequence). The CDR3 reads CSARQGETQYF. CDR3 nucleotides: TGCAGTGCTAGACAGGGAGAGACCCAGTACTTC.

The chain recombines TRBV6-5 with TRBJ2-5, with TRBD1 identical over 9 bases. The length of the CDR3 is 15 residues. Germline loops: CDR1 MNHEY, CDR2 SVGAGI. With V trimmed by 6 bases and J by 5 bases, 10 bases remained unmatched. CDR3 residues: CASSHRGRGGETQYF. DNA for the CDR3: TGTGCCAGCAGCCACAGGGGGCGGGGTGGTGAGACCCAGTACTTC.

The V and J genes are TRBV11-3 and TRBJ2-3, with D tentatively TRBD1 (6 bases). CDR1 SGHNT and CDR2 YENEEA come from the germline V gene. The CDR3 runs to 14 residues. With 6 bases removed from V and 2 bases from J, the gap between germline ends came to 12 bases. CDR3 in amino acids: CASRRGQTTDTQYF. CDR3 DNA sequence: TGTGCCAGCAGACGAGGACAGACCACAGATACGCAGTATTTT.

This chain links TRBV4-1 with TRBJ2-1; 8 positions match TRBD1. The trim removed 4 bases at V and 3 bases at J, leaving 5 bases unmatched. The V gene's germline CDR1 is MGHRA and CDR2 YSYEKL. CDR3 length equals 15 residues. CDR3 sequence (DNA): TGCGCCAGCAGCCGCCAGGGGGCGGACTACAATGAGCAGTTCTTC. This gives the protein CASSRQGADYNEQFF.

The chain uses TRBV9 and TRBJ2-2; 9 positions match TRBD1. The germline V gene has CDR1 SGDLS and CDR2 YYNGEE. The CDR3 has 17 amino acids. Trimming removed 0 bases from V and 4 bases from J; junction bases left unmatched: 7. In DNA, the CDR3 is TGTGCCAGCAGCGTAGCCCGGACAGGGGTTTCCACCGGGGAGCTGTTTTTT. It yields the protein CASSVARTGVSTGELFF.